These T cell receptor beta chains were read from a single sample in a study of CD4 T cells in relation to SARS-CoV-2 and coronaviruses. Their target antigens are unknown. The table came from immunoSEQ multiplex PCR; TCRdb's copy has only in-frame clones and leaves some out. The sample lists approximately 41,000 clones, about 80% occurring once. The sequenced material came from naive CD4+ T cells from PBMCs, cultured in vitro. The receptors come from an adult with COVID-19. CDR3s include the opening cysteine and the closing phenylalanine or tryptophan. Size values are once, few and many counts, or a class for expanded clones, and some rows have none.

clone size | J gene | V gene | CDR3 protein
. | TRBJ2-1 | TRBV29-1 | CSVEDIAGGSGFF
. | TRBJ2-6 | TRBV19 | CASSIGDLGSGANVLTF
. | TRBJ2-7 | TRBV28 | CASSTHFRGQRYF
. | TRBJ2-3 | TRBV18 | CASSPLSREGRDTQYF
. | TRBJ2-7 | TRBV5-4 | CASSRRDYGYEQYF
once | TRBJ2-1 | TRBV7-8 | CASVARGLIIDEQFF
. | TRBJ2-7 | TRBV5-1 | CASSLALGTRNEQYF
. | TRBJ2-7 | TRBV5-1 | CASSLDYSYYEQYF
. | TRBJ2-1 | TRBV6-5 | CASSLTGGNYNEQFF
few | TRBJ2-7 | TRBV10-1 | CASSASSYEQYF
. | TRBJ2-3 | TRBV30 | CAWSRTMALQGSTDTQYF
. | TRBJ2-3 | TRBV10-3 | CAIRGSSGVGTDTQYF
few | TRBJ2-7 | TRBV19 | CASSNWGLAGQAGEQYF
. | TRBJ2-1 | TRBV7-9 | CASSLRDHSYNEQFF
. | TRBJ2-1 | TRBV7-9 | CASRLTEDEQFF
. | TRBJ2-4 | TRBV9 | CASSATGAASGRNIQYF
once | TRBJ2-3 | TRBV3-1/TRBV3-2 | CASSQGTGTSSTDTQYF
. | TRBJ2-5 | TRBV29-1 | CSVGGETQYF
once | TRBJ2-2 | TRBV28 | CASSYRLRGLNTGELFF
. | TRBJ2-7 | TRBV30 | CAWSVRGFSYEQYF
. | TRBJ2-7 | TRBV6-5 | CASSYGDRGLFEQYF
. | TRBJ1-1 | TRBV4-2 | CASSQGQGFSGTEAFF
. | TRBJ2-1 | TRBV25-1 | CASSGGTGENEQFF
. | TRBJ1-4 | TRBV29-1 | CSVVAGAGNEKLFF
once | TRBJ2-1 | TRBV6-1 | CASSEAGGYNEQFF
. | TRBJ2-4 | TRBV3-1/TRBV3-2 | CASSTGDNIQYF
. | TRBJ2-1 | TRBV19 | CASHGLAGGPGNEQFF
. | TRBJ2-1 | TRBV28 | CASSSLDGFSYNEQFF
few | TRBJ2-7 | TRBV5-1 | CASSPQASQDEQYF
. | TRBJ2-7 | TRBV7-6 | CASSSRLAGVYEQYF
. | TRBJ1-2 | TRBV27 | CASSSPVTSGQPYGYTF
. | TRBJ2-3 | TRBV28 | CASTPSAIYTDTQYF
. | TRBJ2-5 | TRBV15 | CATSRVGRETQYF
once | TRBJ2-2 | TRBV7-7 | CASRQTGVTGELFF
. | TRBJ1-3 | TRBV7-9 | CASSSGIEAGNTIYF
. | TRBJ1-6 | TRBV27 | CASSRSSYNSPLHF
few | TRBJ2-3 | TRBV11-2 | CASSFEGADTQYF
. | TRBJ2-7 | TRBV11-2 | CASSLAPGQRITYEQYF
. | TRBJ2-7 | TRBV28 | CASSYGTSGEQYF
. | TRBJ1-1 | TRBV29-1 | CSVVRGSTEAFF
once | TRBJ2-5 | TRBV9 | CASSVAGGYQETQYF
. | TRBJ1-5 | TRBV19 | CASSILDRTNQPQHF
. | TRBJ2-5 | TRBV3-1/TRBV3-2 | CASSPGETSGMETQYF
. | TRBJ2-2 | TRBV5-4 | CASKAPGAGELFF
. | TRBJ2-7 | TRBV5-1 | CASSPGGSIDYEQYF
. | TRBJ1-2 | TRBV6-5 | CASSRTGYGYTF
. | TRBJ2-5 | TRBV20-1 | CSASIGGTRETQYF
. | TRBJ2-7 | TRBV7-9 | CASSSGRDPLYEQYF
. | TRBJ2-5 | TRBV9 | CASSVDGTGETQYF
few | TRBJ2-7 | TRBV14 | CASSQVNGYEQYF
. | TRBJ1-3 | TRBV12-3/TRBV12-4 | CASRKGPGNTIYF
. | TRBJ1-5 | TRBV6-6 | CASSRDYRFFSNQPQHF
. | TRBJ2-7 | TRBV3-1/TRBV3-2 | CASSPTGHPYEQYF
. | TRBJ1-6 | TRBV6-4 | CASSDPPRGPLHF
. | TRBJ2-1 | TRBV2 | CASNWGAGNEQFF
few | TRBJ2-7 | TRBV9 | CASSPRLQDRRPYEQYF